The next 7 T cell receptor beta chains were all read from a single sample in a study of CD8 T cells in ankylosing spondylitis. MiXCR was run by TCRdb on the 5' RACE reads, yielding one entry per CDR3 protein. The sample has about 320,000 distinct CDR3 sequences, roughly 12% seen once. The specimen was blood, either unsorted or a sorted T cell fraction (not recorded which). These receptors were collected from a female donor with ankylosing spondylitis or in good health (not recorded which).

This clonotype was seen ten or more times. CDR3 loop: CSALHRQGRYSPLHF. The CDR3 DNA follows: TGCAGTGCTCTCCACAGGCAGGGGCGATATTCACCCCTCCACTTT. This chain uses TRBV20-1 with TRBJ1-6; TRBD1 might be the D (6 bases). Germline V lookup: CDR1 DFQATT, CDR2 SNEGSKA (reference sequence). Trimming cost V 5 bases and J 8 bases, with 19 bases left between them. This CDR3 is 15 amino acids long.

The CDR3 nucleotides read TGTGCCAGCAGTCTATCCGGGACAGGGGGCGATGGCTACACCTTC. Translation: CASSLSGTGGDGYTF. This chain uses TRBV3-1 with TRBJ1-2; 12 bases fit TRBD1. V trimming: 6 bases; J trimming: 6 bases; junction bases outside the gene matches: 8. The V gene's germline CDR1 is LGHDT and CDR2 YNNKEL (reference sequence). This CDR3 contains 15 residues.

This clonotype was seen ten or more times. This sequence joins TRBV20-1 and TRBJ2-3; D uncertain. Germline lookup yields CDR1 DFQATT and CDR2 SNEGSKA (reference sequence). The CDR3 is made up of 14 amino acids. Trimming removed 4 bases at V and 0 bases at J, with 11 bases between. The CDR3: CSAIPIPSTDTQYF. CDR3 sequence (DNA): TGCAGTGCTATCCCGATTCCGAGCACAGATACGCAGTATTTT.

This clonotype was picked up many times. CDR3 bases: TGTGCCAGCAGCCTATACCTGACAGGGGGCATTCAAGAGACCCAGTACTTC. Protein product: CASSLYLTGGIQETQYF. This chain uses TRBV3-1 with TRBJ2-5, with TRBD1 matching over 10 bases. Unmatched junction bases numbered 10, after V lost 4 bases and J lost 2 bases. CDR1 is LGHDT and CDR2 is YNNKEL in the germline V gene (reference sequence). This CDR3 comprises 17 residues.

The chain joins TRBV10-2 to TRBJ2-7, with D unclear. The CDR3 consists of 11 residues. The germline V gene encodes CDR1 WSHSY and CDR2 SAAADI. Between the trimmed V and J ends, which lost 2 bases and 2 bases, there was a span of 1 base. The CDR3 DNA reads TGCGCCAGCAGTGAGACCTACGAGCAGTACTTC. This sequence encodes CASSETYEQYF.

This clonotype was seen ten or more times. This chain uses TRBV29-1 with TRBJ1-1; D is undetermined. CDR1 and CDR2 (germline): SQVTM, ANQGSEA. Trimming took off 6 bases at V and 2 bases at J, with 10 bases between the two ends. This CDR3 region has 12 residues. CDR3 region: CSVRQANTEAFF. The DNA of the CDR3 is TGCAGCGTGCGTCAGGCCAACACTGAAGCTTTCTTT.

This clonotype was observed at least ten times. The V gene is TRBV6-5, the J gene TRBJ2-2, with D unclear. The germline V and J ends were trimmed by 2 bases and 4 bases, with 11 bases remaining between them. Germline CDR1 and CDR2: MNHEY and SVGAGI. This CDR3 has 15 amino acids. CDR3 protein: CASSYRSGPTGELFF. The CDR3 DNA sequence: TGTGCCAGCAGTTACAGGTCGGGCCCCACCGGGGAGCTGTTTTTT.